This record covers a single T cell receptor beta chain. Its antigen specificity is not known. Per-nucleotide qualities are absent, and no much larger clonotype sits a single base away. The sample belongs to a study of blood T cell repertoires in COVID-19 (dated by TCRdb to the early 2020s). About the full investigation: Collaborator samples came from the United States, Italy and Spain and covered acute and convalescent phases of COVID-19. The prospective study material was composed of cDNA or gDNA derived from T cells, B-cell-depleted T cells, or PBMCs. Subjects who had been exposed to COVID-19, were actively infected with it, or had recovered from it provided the deeply sampled blood TCRbeta repertoires that made up the dataset. The repertoires were released in a freely available public database meant as a resource for research on the immune response to SARS-CoV-2. The samples were drawn from two sources: the first 160 participants of the ongoing ImmuneRACE study, and 1,254 subjects contributed by 6 global collaborators. Nearly every sample came with metadata listing a de-identified subject ID, COVID-19 status, age in years and sex. Where available, HLA class I and class II types were taken from metadata supplied by the sample provider and were not determined by assay-based typing. Overall study outcomes, separate from this receptor: Clinical and demographic metadata were provided uncurated, with the amount varying by source and participant.

CDR1 SEHNR and CDR2 FQNEAQ were looked up in the germline V gene (reference sequence). The CDR3 holds 14 amino acids from the cysteine to the phenylalanine. Only the CDR3 region is kept as DNA, spanning 42 bases read in frame from base 1. V drops 5 bases and J drops 2 bases, leaving 7 bases in between. TCRbeta CDR3 regions were amplified from genomic DNA using the immunoSEQ Assay, a bias-controlled multiplex PCR. In the original analysis: Nucleated cell counts per sample were estimated from amplification of reference gene primers within the assay. To quantify the absolute abundance of each unique TCRbeta CDR3 rearrangement, sequence reads were collapsed and filtered. For each sample, productive Simpson clonality was calculated as the square root of Simpson's diversity index over productive rearrangements. The table comes from immuneACCESS by way of TCRdb, which keeps in-frame sequences with V and J called. Part of the clones is missing from these tables; in studies checked, under half for an unresolved V gene and the rest for unknown reasons. V and J calls and clone size are those listed in that table; D and trimming were worked out from the DNA. Recorded for this sample are approximately 140,000 clones; around nine tenths of them occurred a single time. About 2.5% of the sample lies in the top ten.

Participants in the prospective study were enrolled through a virtual design, were aged roughly 18 to 100 years, and lived in 20 to 30 United States geographic areas. In the prospective study, cohorts were assigned on the basis of participant-reported clinical history obtained from a screening survey and a study questionnaire. Recovered participants in ImmuneRACE Cohort 3 were defined by two consecutive negative NP/OP PCR tests, clearance by a healthcare professional, or resolution of symptoms. In the prospective study, mobile phlebotomists collected whole blood, serum and a nasopharyngeal or oropharyngeal swab from each participant. Prospective study participants could optionally give additional blood draws and questionnaires over an approximately 2-month period. Blood samples from the prospective study were shipped frozen or at room temperature prior to DNA extraction.

The specimen was PBMCs or T cells enriched from blood (not recorded which). The chain links TRBV7-9 with TRBJ1-6, with TRBD1 tentatively as D gene (5 bases match). This TCR came from a woman aged 45-59 years who had recovered from COVID-19. The CDR3 region: CASSGQAYNSPLHF. The DNA sequence is given as TGTGCCAGCAGCGGACAAGCCTATAATTCACCCCTCCACTTT.